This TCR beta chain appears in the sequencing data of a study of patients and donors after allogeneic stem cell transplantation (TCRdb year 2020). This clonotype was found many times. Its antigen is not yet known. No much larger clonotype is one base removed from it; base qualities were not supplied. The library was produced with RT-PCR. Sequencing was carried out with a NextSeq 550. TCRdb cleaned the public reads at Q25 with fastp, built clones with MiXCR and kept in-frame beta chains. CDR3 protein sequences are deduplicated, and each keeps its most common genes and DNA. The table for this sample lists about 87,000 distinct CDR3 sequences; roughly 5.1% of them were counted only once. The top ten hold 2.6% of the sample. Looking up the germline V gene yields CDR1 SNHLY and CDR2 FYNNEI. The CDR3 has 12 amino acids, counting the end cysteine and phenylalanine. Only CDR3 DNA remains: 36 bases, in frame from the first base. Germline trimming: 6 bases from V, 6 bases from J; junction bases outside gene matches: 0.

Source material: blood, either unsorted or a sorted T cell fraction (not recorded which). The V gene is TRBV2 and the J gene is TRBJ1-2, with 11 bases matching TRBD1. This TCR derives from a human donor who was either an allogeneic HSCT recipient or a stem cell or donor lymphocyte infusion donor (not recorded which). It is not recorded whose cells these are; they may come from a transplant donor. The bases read TGTGCCAGCAGGGACAGGGGGCATGGCTACACCTTC. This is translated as CASRDRGHGYTF.